These 23 T cell receptor beta chains originate from one sample sequenced in a study of CD8 T cells in Susac syndrome. Random hexamers were used to reverse transcribe 0.5 to 1 ug of RNA. MiXCR, applied by TCRdb to the immunoSEQ multiplex PCR reads, yields one record per CDR3 protein. The table has some 180,000 distinct CDR3 sequences, roughly 95% seen once. Input material: CD4+ T cells from PBMCs. Source of these receptors: a human donor in good health.

The rearrangement joins TRBV7-8 to TRBJ2-5; TRBD2 might be the D (6 bases). V lost 5 bases and J lost 2, with 21 bases in between. The CDR3 runs to 17 residues. Germline V gene lookup returns CDR1 SGHVS and CDR2 FQNEAQ. CDR3 region: CASSLPSRGPTQETQYF. CDR3 nucleotide sequence: TGTGCCAGCAGCCTCCCTTCGCGGGGACCGACTCAAGAGACCCAGTACTTC.

The chain recombines TRBV4-3 with TRBJ2-5, with a tentative D call TRBD2 (6 bases). V was shortened by 1 base and J by 4 bases, with 7 bases between the two germline ends. Germline loops: CDR1 LGHNA, CDR2 YSLEER. The CDR3 extends over 13 amino acids. The CDR3 bases are TGCGCCAGCAGCCAAGTGGGGGGAGAGACCCAGTACTTC. Residues: CASSQVGGETQYF.

J is TRBJ2-5 and V is TRBV30; D might be TRBD2 (7 bases). The V and J ends lost 3 bases and 5 bases respectively, with 13 bases between them. This CDR3 is built from 13 residues. The germline V gene has CDR1 GTSNPN and CDR2 SVGIG (reference sequence). The CDR3 here is CAWSPGGMETQYF. The CDR3 DNA reads TGTGCCTGGAGCCCGGGGGGCATGGAGACCCAGTACTTC.

This chain links TRBV20-1 with TRBJ2-7; tentatively, D is TRBD2 (6 bases). The germline V and J ends were trimmed by 5 bases and 2 bases, with 13 bases remaining between them. Per germline, CDR1 DFQATT and CDR2 SNEGSKA (reference sequence). This CDR3 region has 13 residues. The CDR3 loop is CSAAGGETYEQYF. CDR3 nucleotide sequence: TGCAGTGCTGCGGGCGGGGAGACCTACGAGCAGTACTTC.

This chain links TRBV13 with TRBJ2-7, with TRBD2 matching over 8 bases. Germline CDR1 reads PRHDT; CDR2 reads FYEKMQ (reference sequence). Unmatched junction bases numbered 5, after V lost 5 bases and J lost 2 bases. There are 14 residues in the CDR3. CDR3 sequence reads: CASSKLAVTYEQYF. The CDR3 DNA reads as TGTGCCAGCAGCAAACTAGCGGTTACCTACGAGCAGTACTTC.

The gene calls are TRBV20-1 and TRBJ1-5; D perhaps matches TRBD1 (5 bases). The CDR3 loop spans 13 amino acids. The germline V gene has CDR1 DFQATT and CDR2 SNEGSKA (reference sequence). Trimming took 6 bases from V and 7 from J, leaving 16 bases between them. CDR3 residues: CSASRQSQQPQHF. The CDR3 region has the DNA TGCAGTGCCAGCCGACAGTCTCAACAGCCCCAGCATTTT.

The chain carries TRBV11-2 and TRBJ2-1, with a possible D match to TRBD2 (6 bases). This CDR3 spans 14 amino acids. Trimming took off 1 base at V and 7 bases at J, with 11 bases between the two ends. Germline CDR1 SGHAT, CDR2 FQNNGV. The CDR3 sequence: CASSLGLGGNEQFF. CDR3 DNA: TGTGCCAGCAGCTTAGGGCTGGGGGGAAATGAGCAGTTCTTC.

This clonotype was seen more than once but under ten times. CDR3 DNA: TGTGCCAGCATCAGGGAAACTGAAGCTTTCTTT. Protein product: CASIRETEAFF. The chain employs TRBV6-1 and TRBJ1-1, with D perhaps TRBD1 (5 bases). V dropped 7 bases and J dropped 5 bases, with 8 bases sitting between them. CDR3 length equals 11 residues. From germline, CDR1 is MNHNS and CDR2 SASEGT.

The chain joins TRBV29-1 to TRBJ2-1, with TRBD1 identical over 9 bases. V shed 7 bases and J 7 bases; nucleotides not matched to a gene: 8. The V gene's germline CDR1 is SQVTM and CDR2 ANQGSEA. The CDR3 runs 13 residues. The CDR3 loop reads CSASTGGYNEQFF. CDR3 DNA: TGCAGCGCTTCCACAGGGGGCTATAATGAGCAGTTCTTC.

The rearrangement uses TRBV20-1 and TRBJ1-2; 7 bases map to TRBD1. V lost 8 bases and J lost 8; bases outside the gene matches: 8. The length of the CDR3 is 11 residues. Germline CDR1 and CDR2: DFQATT and SNEGSKA (reference sequence). The CDR3 DNA reads as TGCAGTTCCGGGACAGCGAGCGGCTACACCTTC. The encoded protein is CSSGTASGYTF.

This chain joins TRBV9 and TRBJ2-1; the match to TRBD1 covers 8 bases. The CDR3 length is 15 residues. Unmatched junction bases numbered 2, after V lost 2 bases and J lost 1 base. Germline loops: CDR1 SGDLS, CDR2 YYNGEE. DNA of the CDR3: TGTGCCAGCAGCGTGGGGGACAGGTCCTACAATGAGCAGTTCTTC. This sequence encodes CASSVGDRSYNEQFF.

The chain carries TRBV3-1 and TRBJ1-1; 8 positions match TRBD1. Germline V gene data show CDR1 as LGHDT and CDR2 as YNNKEL (reference sequence). This CDR3 contains 15 residues. Trimming cost V 2 bases and J 0 bases; bases outside gene matches: 2. The DNA for the CDR3 is TGTGCCAGCAGCCAATTGGGACAGGTGAACACTGAAGCTTTCTTT. Protein: CASSQLGQVNTEAFF.

The chain carries TRBV9 and TRBJ2-5; D gene unclear. Germline CDR1 is SGDLS and CDR2 is YYNGEE. The length of the CDR3 is 15 residues. The V and J ends lost 1 base and 1 base respectively, with 11 bases between them. This chain's CDR3 is CASSVSHSPQETQYF. The DNA of the CDR3 is TGTGCCAGCAGCGTATCCCACAGTCCCCAAGAGACCCAGTACTTC. Full variable domain (outside the CDR3, taken from reference TRBV9 and TRBJ2-5): DSGVTQTPKHLITATGQRVTLRCSPRSGDLSVYWYQQSLDQGLQFLIQYYNGEERAKGNILERFSAQQFPDLHSELNLSSLELGDSALYFCASSVSHSPQETQYFGPGTRLLVL.

V and J are TRBV20-1 and TRBJ2-1, with 10 bases fitting TRBD2. The CDR3 has 16 residues. With 2 bases clipped from V and 3 bases from J, the junction kept 7 bases outside the gene matches. The germline gives CDR1 DFQATT, CDR2 SNEGSKA (reference sequence). As DNA, the CDR3 is TGCAGTGCTAGATCCGGACTAGCGGTTAACTACAATGAGCAGTTCTTC. Protein: CSARSGLAVNYNEQFF.

V gene TRBV19 combines with J gene TRBJ2-7; D is perhaps TRBD1 or TRBD2 (5 bases each). This CDR3 has 13 amino acids. Trimming removed 3 bases from V and 6 bases from J, with 12 bases in between. Germline V CDR1 and CDR2: LNHDA, SQIVND (reference sequence). This CDR3 reads CASSMGPWREQYF. CDR3 nucleotide sequence: TGTGCCAGTAGTATGGGACCCTGGCGCGAGCAGTACTTC. Full variable domain (remainder filled in from reference TRBV19 and TRBJ2-7): DGGITQSPKYLFRKEGQNVTLSCEQNLNHDAMYWYRQDPGQGLRLIYYSQIVNDFQKGDIAEGYSVSREKKESFPLTVTSAQKNPTAFYLCASSMGPWREQYFGPGTRLTVT.

CDR3 sequence (DNA): TGCAGCGTTGGGACAGGGGGCAATGCCGAGCAGTACTTC. Amino acids: CSVGTGGNAEQYF. The chain recombines TRBV29-1 with TRBJ2-7, with TRBD1 matching 11 bases. CDR3 size: 13 residues. V lost 4 bases and J lost 6; bases outside the gene matches: 5. Germline V CDR1 and CDR2: SQVTM, ANQGSEA.

This chain links TRBV7-9 with TRBJ2-7; perhaps TRBD1 as D (5 bases). V gave up 5 bases and J gave up 1 base, with 24 bases separating them. The germline gives CDR1 SEHNR, CDR2 FQNEAQ (reference sequence). The CDR3 spans 18 residues. The chain's CDR3 is CASSHPRADVSTSYEQYF. DNA for the CDR3: TGTGCCAGCAGCCACCCCAGGGCAGATGTTTCCACGTCCTACGAGCAGTACTTC.

The rearrangement uses TRBV6-5 and TRBJ2-1, with 9 bases fitting TRBD2. V shed 0 bases, J shed 11 bases, and the junction held 14 bases outside the gene matches. The CDR3 extends over 17 amino acids. Germline-derived CDR1 and CDR2 are MNHEY and SVGAGI. The CDR3, as DNA: TGTGCCAGCAGTTACTCAGGCGGGAGGGGATCTGGGGGGCAGCAGTTCTTC. Translated: CASSYSGGRGSGGQQFF.

V gene TRBV25-1 combines with J gene TRBJ2-3; D is unresolved. The CDR3 loop spans 14 amino acids. CDR1 and CDR2 (germline): MGHDK, SYGVNS. Trimming took off 0 bases at V and 4 bases at J, with 8 bases between the two ends. This CDR3 reads CASSEYFRADTQYF. CDR3 coding DNA: TGTGCCAGCAGTGAATATTTTCGGGCAGATACGCAGTATTTT.

The rearrangement joins TRBV25-1 to TRBJ2-2; 11 nucleotides match TRBD2. The CDR3 loop spans 20 amino acids. With 2 bases clipped from V and 5 bases from J, the junction kept 16 bases outside the gene matches. Germline CDR1 reads MGHDK; CDR2 reads SYGVNS. The CDR3 DNA is TGTGCCAGCAGTGAACACCGCCTAGCGGGAGGTCCTCAATCTACCGGGGAGCTGTTTTTT. Translation: CASSEHRLAGGPQSTGELFF.

The V and J genes are TRBV20-1 and TRBJ1-2, with 7 bases that match TRBD1. V was clipped by 3 bases and J by 1 base; unmatched bases: 5. Germline CDR1 and CDR2: DFQATT and SNEGSKA (reference sequence). This CDR3 region has 14 residues. The CDR3 is CSASRDRVNYGYTF. The DNA of the CDR3 is TGCAGTGCTAGCCGGGACAGAGTTAACTATGGCTACACCTTC.

The chain couples TRBV7-9 to TRBJ1-1; D ambiguous. From germline, CDR1 is SEHNR and CDR2 FQNEAQ (reference sequence). The CDR3 consists of 13 residues. Trimming removed 6 bases at V and 0 bases at J, with 8 bases between. Written as DNA, the CDR3 is TGTGCCAGCAGAGAGACGATGAACACTGAAGCTTTCTTT. It translates to CASRETMNTEAFF. The variable domain in full, with the rest retrieved from reference TRBV7-9 and TRBJ1-1, is DTGVSQNPRHKITKRGQNVTFRCDPISEHNRLYWYRQTLGQGPEFLTYFQNEAQLEKSRLLSDRFSAERPKGSFSTLEIQRTEQGDSAMYLCASRETMNTEAFFGQGTRLTVV.

The chain is built from TRBV24-1 and TRBJ2-1; the match to TRBD2 covers 14 bases. V was pared by 3 bases and J by 12 bases, with 6 bases of the junction left unmatched. CDR1 and CDR2 from the germline V gene are KGHDR and SFDVKD. The CDR3 totals 15 residues. The CDR3 loop is CATSDGTSGGGGQFF. CDR3 in DNA: TGTGCCACCAGTGATGGGACTAGCGGGGGCGGTGGGCAGTTCTTC.